This T cell receptor beta chain was profiled in a study of Tregs in tolerant kidney transplant recipients. Study-wide context: FACS sorting followed an approximately six-day coculture of CFSE-labeled recipient PBMCs with irradiated graft donor PBMCs.

With respect to this clone: Its antigen is unidentified.

Profiling relied on immunoSEQ multiplex PCR, and the TCRdb table lists in-frame clones only, not all of them. Among 4,200 or so clones, around 58% were seen once, and the ten largest hold 3.5% to 4%. The CDR3 length is 15 residues. The junction had 4 bases not matched to a gene; V was cut back by 2 bases and J by 4 bases. Germline V gene lookup returns CDR1 SEHNR and CDR2 FQNEAQ (reference sequence). Whole-study results and caveats: Biological reproducibility was not directly addressed in this study. Validation in larger populations is needed because few patients were studied.

This clonotype was sampled from a human donor in good health. J is TRBJ2-5 and V is TRBV7-9; the match to TRBD2 covers 10 bases. The sample was CD8+ T cells from blood cultured with allogeneic cells. The CDR3 loop reads CASSLSGTSVETQYF. The CDR3 nucleotides read TGTGCCAGCAGCTTAAGCGGGACTAGCGTAGAGACCCAGTACTTC.